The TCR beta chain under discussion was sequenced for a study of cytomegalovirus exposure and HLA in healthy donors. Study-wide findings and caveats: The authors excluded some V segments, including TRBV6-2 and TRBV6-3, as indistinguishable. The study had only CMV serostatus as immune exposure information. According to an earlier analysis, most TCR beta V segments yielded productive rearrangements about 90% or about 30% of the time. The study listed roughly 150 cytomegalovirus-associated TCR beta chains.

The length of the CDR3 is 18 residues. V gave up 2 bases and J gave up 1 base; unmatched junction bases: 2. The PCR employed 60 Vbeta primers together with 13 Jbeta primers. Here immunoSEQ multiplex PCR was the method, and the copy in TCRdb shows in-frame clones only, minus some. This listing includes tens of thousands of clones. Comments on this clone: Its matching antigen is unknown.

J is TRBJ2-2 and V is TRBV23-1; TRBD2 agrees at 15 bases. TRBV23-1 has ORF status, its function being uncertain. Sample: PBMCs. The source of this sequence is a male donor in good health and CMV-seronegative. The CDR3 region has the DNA TGCGCCAGCAGTCAAGCGGGACTAGCGGGAGGGAACACCGGGGAGCTGTTTTTT. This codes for CASSQAGLAGGNTGELFF.